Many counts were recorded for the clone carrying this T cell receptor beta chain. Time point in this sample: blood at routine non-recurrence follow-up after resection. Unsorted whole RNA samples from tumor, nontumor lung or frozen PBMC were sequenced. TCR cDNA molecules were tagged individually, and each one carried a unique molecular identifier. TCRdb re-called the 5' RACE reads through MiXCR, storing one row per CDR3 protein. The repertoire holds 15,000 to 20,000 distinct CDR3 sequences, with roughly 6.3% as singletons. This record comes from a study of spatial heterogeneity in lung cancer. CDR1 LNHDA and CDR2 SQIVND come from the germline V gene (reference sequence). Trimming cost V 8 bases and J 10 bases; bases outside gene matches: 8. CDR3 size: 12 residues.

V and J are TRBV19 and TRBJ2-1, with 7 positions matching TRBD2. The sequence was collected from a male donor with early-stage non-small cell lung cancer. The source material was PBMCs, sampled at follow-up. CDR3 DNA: TGTGCCAGTGGGGAGGGGCGTTGGGAGCAGTTCTTC. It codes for CASGEGRWEQFF. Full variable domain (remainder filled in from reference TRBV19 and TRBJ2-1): DGGITQSPKYLFRKEGQNVTLSCEQNLNHDAMYWYRQDPGQGLRLIYYSQIVNDFQKGDIAEGYSVSREKKESFPLTVTSAQKNPTAFYLCASGEGRWEQFFGPGTRLTVL.